This T cell receptor beta chain was obtained from a study of response to subunit inactivated influenza vaccine. Regarding the study as a whole: That few new T cells are recruited by each seasonal influenza vaccination was the authors' suggestion.

TCRdb called the RT-PCR reads again in MiXCR, with one record for every CDR3 protein. The data hold roughly 650,000 distinct CDR3 sequences, with approximately 14% observed a single time. CDR1 is SGHRS, CDR2 YFSETQ, per germline. The length of the CDR3 is 14 residues. Trimming removed 3 bases from V and 3 bases from J; junction bases left unmatched: 6. This clonotype was recorded at least ten times. The antigen remains undetermined. The chain couples TRBV5-1 to TRBJ2-7; 7 bases match TRBD1. Material: PBMCs from blood, obtained roughly 12 days after vaccination. This clonotype was obtained from a man aged 50-60 years who received an inactivated influenza vaccine. The CDR3 sequence is CASSSLGTVYEQYF. CDR3 bases: TGCGCCAGCAGCTCGCTCGGGACAGTCTACGAGCAGTACTTC.